The 4 T cell receptor beta chains below all came from one sample that was sequenced in a study of beta chain features in type 1 diabetes. The isolated RNA, all of it, was reverse transcribed, so expressed TCRB transcripts were what got sequenced. Only in-frame clones appear in the TCRdb table, and some are missing; sequencing was by immunoSEQ multiplex PCR. Altogether 160,000 or so clones are present, around 10% being singletons, with the ten largest covering around 2%. Specimen: central memory CD4+ T cells from blood. All receptors come from a man younger than 35 in good health.

V and J are TRBV19 and TRBJ2-5; D may correspond to TRBD1 or TRBD2 (6 bases each). V lost 4 bases and J lost 3, with 9 bases in between. The CDR3 extends over 13 amino acids. Germline V lookup: CDR1 LNHDA, CDR2 SQIVND (reference sequence). The DNA for the CDR3 is TGTGCCAGTAGTAGGCGGGACAAAGAGACCCAGTACTTC. It encodes CASSRRDKETQYF. Drawing the rest from reference TRBV19 and TRBJ2-5, the complete variable domain is DGGITQSPKYLFRKEGQNVTLSCEQNLNHDAMYWYRQDPGQGLRLIYYSQIVNDFQKGDIAEGYSVSREKKESFPLTVTSAQKNPTAFYLCASSRRDKETQYFGPGTRLLVL.

The chain combines TRBV21-1 with TRBJ2-7; whether TRBD2, the table's D call, matches the DNA was not checked. TRBV21-1 is designated a pseudogene. This CDR3 spans 17 amino acids. The CDR3 nucleotides read TGTGCCAGCAGCAAAGTAAAGGGACTAGCGGTCCCATACGAGCAGTACTTC. Translating it yields CASSKVKGLAVPYEQYF.

The chain carries TRBV7-3 and TRBJ2-1, with D perhaps matching TRBD1 (5 bases). The V end lost 4 bases, the J end lost 4 bases, and 17 bases lay between the germline ends. The germline V gene encodes CDR1 SGHTA and CDR2 FQGTGA. The CDR3 is 16 amino acids. Written as DNA, the CDR3 is TGTGCCAGCAGCTCCCAGGGAAGAGGAAGGTACAATGAGCAGTTCTTC. This translates into CASSSQGRGRYNEQFF.

This clone was seen only a few times. The V gene is TRBV6-5, the J gene TRBJ2-7; the D is unclear. CDR1 and CDR2 (germline): MNHEY, SVGAGI. The CDR3 consists of 15 residues. V was trimmed by 2 bases and J by 0 bases, leaving 11 bases between them. The CDR3 loop reads CASSYNRPDSYEQYF. The CDR3 DNA reads TGTGCCAGCAGTTACAATCGGCCAGACTCCTACGAGCAGTACTTC.